This TCR beta chain comes out of a study of T cell clonality in common variable immunodeficiency. A note on this clone: Antigen: not known. The CDR3 extends 3 residues past the end of the read, so its final part is completed from the germline J gene.

V was cut by 3 bases and J by 4 bases, with 13 bases left in between. Germline V CDR1 and CDR2: DFQATT, SNEGSKA (reference sequence). The CDR3 length is 14 residues. TCRdb's copy holds only in-frame clones and misses some; the assay was immunoSEQ multiplex PCR. Singletons are absent from the sample, which has about 44,000 clones. Caucasian heritage predominated among both patients and controls. Donors gave roughly 4.5 to 8.5 ml heparinized peripheral whole blood. Study results and caveats: Repertoire-complication correlations in CVID were limited by patient heterogeneity.

This TCR was sampled from a person aged 18-70 years in good health. The gene calls are TRBV20-1 and TRBJ2-1, with D perhaps TRBD1 (6 bases). Sequenced sample: peripheral blood mononuclear cells. CDR3 bases read: TGCAGTGCTAGGGACAGCGCCTTTTACAATGAG. This translates into CSARDSAFYNE. The entire CDR3 reads CSARDSAFYNEQFF.